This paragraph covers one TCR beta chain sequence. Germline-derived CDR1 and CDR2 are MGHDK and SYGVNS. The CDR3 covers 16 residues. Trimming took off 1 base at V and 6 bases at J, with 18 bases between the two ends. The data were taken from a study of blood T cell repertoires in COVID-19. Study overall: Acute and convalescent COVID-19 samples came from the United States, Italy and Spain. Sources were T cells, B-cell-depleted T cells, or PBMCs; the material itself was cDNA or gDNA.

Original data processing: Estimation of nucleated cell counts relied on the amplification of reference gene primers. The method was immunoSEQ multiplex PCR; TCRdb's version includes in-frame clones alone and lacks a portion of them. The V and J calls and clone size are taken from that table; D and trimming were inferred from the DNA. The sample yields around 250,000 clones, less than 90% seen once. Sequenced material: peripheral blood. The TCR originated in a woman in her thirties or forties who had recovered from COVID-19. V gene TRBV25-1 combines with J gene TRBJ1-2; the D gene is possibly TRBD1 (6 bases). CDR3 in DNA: TGTGCCAGCAGTGAATTGGGGGCAGCCCATGAAAATGGCTACACCTTC. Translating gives CASSELGAAHENGYTF.